This TCR beta chain stems from a study of cytomegalovirus exposure and HLA in healthy donors. Study-wide results and caveats: As a later analysis showed, a missense DCLRE1C variant was linked to trimming of TCR beta V- and J-genes. An Asian-associated ancestry cluster reportedly showed fewer N-insertions than the roughly 700-donor mean in a later analysis.

PCR amplification relied on 60 Vbeta primers (plus 13 Jbeta primers). The protocol was immunoSEQ multiplex PCR, while the TCRdb copy is restricted to in-frame clones and leaves out a portion. The sample carries about 140,000 clones, roughly four fifths recorded once. Donors counted as nominally healthy when sampled, yet unrecorded immune exposures were likely. This clone has a handful of counts. Its antigen is not known. The germline gives CDR1 SGHNT, CDR2 YENEEA. The CDR3 runs 15 residues. V trimming: 5 bases; J trimming: 8 bases; junction bases outside the gene matches: 9. Input material: PBMCs. The genes are TRBV11-3 and TRBJ1-4; 9 bases fit TRBD1. The receptor comes from a female donor in good health and CMV-seronegative. This CDR3 reads CASSINRGQEEKLFF. The CDR3, as DNA: TGTGCCAGCAGCATTAACAGGGGGCAGGAAGAAAAACTGTTTTTT.